The present entry profiles one T cell receptor beta chain with its context. Only in-frame clones appear in the TCRdb table, and some are missing; sequencing was by immunoSEQ multiplex PCR. The table records about 270,000 clones, approximately 80% of them present only once. The sample comes from a study of control samples from healthy donors and cancer patients. The TCR comes from a woman in her sixties or seventies with lung cancer. Source material: PBMCs.

This chain's CDR3 is CASSVDRRSTEAFF. The CDR3 region has the DNA TGTGCCAGCAGCGTAGATCGTAGGAGCACTGAAGCTTTCTTT. The rearrangement joins TRBV9 to TRBJ1-1; D ambiguous. The V and J ends lost 0 bases and 4 bases respectively, with 10 bases between them. CDR3 size: 14 residues. Germline CDR1 SGDLS, CDR2 YYNGEE. The complete variable domain, with remaining parts taken from reference TRBV9 and TRBJ1-1, reads DSGVTQTPKHLITATGQRVTLRCSPRSGDLSVYWYQQSLDQGLQFLIQYYNGEERAKGNILERFSAQQFPDLHSELNLSSLELGDSALYFCASSVDRRSTEAFFGQGTRLTVV.